This TCR beta chain was recorded in a study of blood T cell repertoires in COVID-19. Study processing details: Cell counts per sample came from amplifying reference gene primers. The method was immunoSEQ multiplex PCR; TCRdb's version includes in-frame clones alone and lacks a portion of them. V, J and clone size were drawn from that table, and D and trimming were deduced from the DNA. This table holds 30,000 or so clones, 83% found once. CDR1 is MGHRA and CDR2 is YSYEKL in the germline V gene. Trimming pared 4 bases from V and 3 bases from J, leaving 10 bases between. This CDR3 contains 14 residues. The origin of this receptor is a man aged 50 to 60 with acute or convalescent COVID-19. Specimen: peripheral blood. The chain joins TRBV4-1 to TRBJ1-5; TRBD1 might be the D (6 bases). Here the CDR3 reads CASSPGQYNQPQHF. CDR3 nucleotides: TGCGCCAGCAGCCCAGGACAGTACAATCAGCCCCAGCATTTT.